Each of the 21 T cell receptor beta chains below was sequenced from the same sample in a study of T-cell memory formation after mild COVID-19. Using its own MiXCR run on the 5' RACE reads, TCRdb lists one record per CDR3 protein. Of 350,000 to 550,000 distinct CDR3 sequences in the sample, about a sixth were seen once. Sample: PBMCs or a T cell subset sorted from them (not recorded which). These receptors originate from a man aged 18 to 35 who had mild COVID-19 (a few samples of this study predate the infection). Cell type and time point are not known.

The rearrangement uses TRBV7-9 and TRBJ2-1; the D gene is possibly TRBD2 (6 bases). Germline assignment: CDR1 SEHNR and CDR2 FQNEAQ (reference sequence). The CDR3 is made up of 12 amino acids. The V and J ends lost 6 bases and 10 bases respectively, with 13 bases between them. In DNA, the CDR3 is TGTGCCAGCAGGCCGGGACTCCAAGAGCAGTTCTTC. It is translated as CASRPGLQEQFF.

For this clonotype: A read error may explain this, as a much larger clone is one base away. The rearrangement uses TRBV5-6 and TRBJ2-3; the match to TRBD2 covers 9 bases. The CDR3 spans 16 residues. Germline loops: CDR1 SGHDT, CDR2 YYEEEE. The CDR3 here is CDSSLLASGDTDTQYF. The DNA for the CDR3 is TGTGACAGCAGCTTGTTGGCTAGCGGGGACACAGATACGCAGTATTTT.

The chain recombines TRBV11-3 with TRBJ2-2, with D possibly TRBD2 on 5 matching bases. This CDR3 is 15 amino acids long. Trimming removed 3 bases from V and 6 bases from J, with 14 bases in between. The germline gives CDR1 SGHNT, CDR2 YENEEA. DNA of the CDR3: TGTGCCAGCAGCTTCGGCAGAGGAGGCGCCGGGGAGCTGTTTTTT. Protein: CASSFGRGGAGELFF.

This sequence joins TRBV29-1 and TRBJ1-3; the D is unclear. Trimming cost V 5 bases and J 3 bases, with 8 bases left between them. This CDR3 has 12 residues. Germline lookup yields CDR1 SQVTM and CDR2 ANQGSEA. Written as DNA, the CDR3 is TGCAGCGTTCTGGGTGATGGAAACACCATATATTTT. It specifies CSVLGDGNTIYF.

CDR3 sequence (DNA): TGCGCCAGCGGACTAGCGGGGGCCACCTCCTACGAGCAGTACTTC. Amino acids: CASGLAGATSYEQYF. The chain is built from TRBV5-1 and TRBJ2-7, with 13 positions matching TRBD2. V was clipped by 7 bases and J by 0 bases; unmatched bases: 4. The CDR3 is 15 residues long. CDR1 SGHRS and CDR2 YFSETQ come from the germline V gene. Based on the CDR3 plus reference TRBV5-1 and TRBJ2-7, the full variable domain is KAGVTQTPRYLIKTRGQQVTLSCSPISGHRSVSWYQQTPGQGLQFLFEYFSETQRNKGNFPGRFSGRQFSNSRSEMNVSTLELGDSALYLCASGLAGATSYEQYFGPGTRLTVT.

This clonotype has only a few counts. V and J are TRBV18 and TRBJ2-3; D gene ambiguous. Germline V gene data show CDR1 as KGHSH and CDR2 as LQKENI. Deletions cut 3 bases from V and 1 base from J, with 14 bases between. The CDR3 totals 16 residues. CDR3 sequence reads: CASSPPTGIRTDTQYF. In nucleotides, the CDR3 is TGTGCCAGCTCACCCCCGACTGGGATCCGCACAGATACGCAGTATTTT.

In its sample, this clonotype was seen a few times. The chain employs TRBV7-6 and TRBJ1-2; possible D gene TRBD1, 5 bases. CDR1 is SGHVS, CDR2 FNYEAQ, per germline. The V and J ends lost 6 bases and 2 bases respectively, with 13 bases between them. The CDR3 length is 14 residues. The CDR3 nucleotides read TGTGCCAGCAGTCCAGACAGCGACAACTATGGCTACACCTTC. Protein sequence: CASSPDSDNYGYTF.

The gene calls are TRBV6-1 and TRBJ1-2, with a weak D call TRBD1 (6 bases). The CDR3 extends over 18 amino acids. V was cut by 8 bases and J by 8 bases, with 33 bases left in between. Germline-derived CDR1 and CDR2 are MNHNS and SASEGT. The CDR3 nucleotides read TGTGCCAGCCACATCCAGCAAGGGGCAGGGGCCGGTCGGAAAGGCTACACCTTC. Amino acids: CASHIQQGAGAGRKGYTF.

This clonotype was detected a few times. V is TRBV11-1 and J is TRBJ2-3; either TRBD1 or TRBD2 may fit D (5 bases each). CDR3 length: 12 amino acids. Germline CDR1 is SGHAT and CDR2 is FQDESV (reference sequence). The V end was cut by 6 bases, the J end by 15 bases, with 19 bases between. The CDR3 DNA reads as TGTGCCAGCAGGACATTGGAAACGGGGCCATATTTT. It is translated as CASRTLETGPYF. The entire variable domain, with the rest obtained from reference TRBV11-1 and TRBJ2-3, is as follows: EAEVAQSPRYKITEKSQAVAFWCDPISGHATLYWYRQILGQGPELLVQFQDESVVDDSQLPKDRFSAERLKGVDSTLKIQPAELGDSAMYLCASRTLETGPYFGPGTRLTVL.

The chain links TRBV24-1 to TRBJ1-1; TRBD1 matches 7 bases. Germline CDR1 is KGHDR and CDR2 is SFDVKD. CDR3 size: 14 residues. V lost 12 bases to trimming and J lost 8 bases; unmatched junction nucleotides: 17. The CDR3 region is CAAQGGAGTGEAFF. CDR3 bases: TGTGCCGCGCAGGGGGGGGCAGGGACTGGGGAAGCTTTCTTT.

J is TRBJ1-6 and V is TRBV4-1; D is unclear. Trimming took off 0 bases at V and 10 bases at J, with 25 bases between the two ends. The germline gives CDR1 MGHRA, CDR2 YSYEKL. This CDR3 region has 19 residues. The CDR3 region is CASSQDRTLIRADRSPLHF. The CDR3 DNA reads as TGCGCCAGCAGCCAAGACCGGACCTTAATCCGGGCCGATCGGTCACCCCTCCACTTT.

Here the CDR3 DNA reads TGTGCCATCAGTCCGGGACAGGGGAATAGCAATCAGCCCCAGCATTTT. Its translation: CAISPGQGNSNQPQHF. The chain carries TRBV10-3 and TRBJ1-5; 10 bases fit TRBD1. The CDR3 has 16 amino acids. Per germline, CDR1 ENHRY and CDR2 SYGVKD. V shed 5 bases and J 0 bases; nucleotides not matched to a gene: 4.

The V gene is TRBV15, the J gene TRBJ2-5; 9 bases line up with TRBD1. Germline CDR1 and CDR2: LNHNV and YYDKDF (reference sequence). V gave up 6 bases and J gave up 5 bases; unmatched junction bases: 10. The CDR3 spans 15 residues. The CDR3 spells CATRAGTGLGETQYF. The CDR3 DNA follows: TGTGCCACCAGAGCCGGGACAGGGTTAGGGGAGACCCAGTACTTC.

The rearrangement links TRBV30 to TRBJ2-7; no clear D gene. The germline V and J ends were trimmed by 4 bases and 2 bases, with 9 bases remaining between them. The CDR3 has 12 residues. The germline V gene has CDR1 GTSNPN and CDR2 SVGIG (reference sequence). For the CDR3, the DNA is TGTGCCTGGACCCCCAGCCCCTACGAGCAGTACTTC. Residues: CAWTPSPYEQYF.

V and J are TRBV5-1 and TRBJ2-2, with TRBD2 matching 8 bases. Germline V gene sequence: CDR1 SGHRS, CDR2 YFSETQ. Unmatched junction bases numbered 4, after V lost 2 bases and J lost 1 base. The CDR3 has 16 amino acids. Here the CDR3 reads CASSFWLAGNTGELFF. In DNA, the CDR3 is TGCGCCAGCAGCTTTTGGCTAGCGGGGAACACCGGGGAGCTGTTTTTT.

In its sample, this clonotype was seen once. The chain links TRBV7-2 to TRBJ2-7; possibly TRBD1 for D (5 bases). The CDR3 extends over 16 amino acids. V lost 1 base, J lost 3 bases, and 16 bases lay in between. Germline V gene lookup returns CDR1 SGHTA and CDR2 FQGNSA. As DNA, the CDR3 is TGTGCCAGCAGCTTAGTACCCCCGGACAAGTGCTACGAGCAGTACGTC. It is translated as CASSLVPPDKCYEQYV.

The chain joins TRBV20-1 to TRBJ1-1; 7 bases are shared with TRBD1. CDR1 DFQATT and CDR2 SNEGSKA come from the germline V gene (reference sequence). The length of the CDR3 is 13 residues. V was clipped by 6 bases and J by 2 bases; unmatched bases: 6. CDR3 protein: CSALGTVNTEAFF. The CDR3 coding sequence is TGCAGTGCCCTGGGGACAGTAAACACTGAAGCTTTCTTT.

This clonotype was recorded a few times. V usage is TRBV5-5 and J usage is TRBJ2-7, with D unclear. V was shortened by 4 bases and J by 5 bases, with 7 bases between the two germline ends. CDR3 length equals 11 residues. Germline V gene sequence: CDR1 SGHKS, CDR2 YYEKEE (reference sequence). Here the CDR3 DNA reads TGTGCCAGCAGCCCCTTGGACGAGCAGTACGTC. It specifies CASSPLDEQYV.

The rearrangement links TRBV19 to TRBJ1-2; D unresolved. CDR1 is LNHDA, CDR2 SQIVND, per germline (reference sequence). V was clipped by 6 bases and J by 6 bases, with 26 bases between them. The CDR3 contains 17 residues. The CDR3 reads CASRNILGRTRIHGYTF. For the CDR3, the DNA is TGTGCCAGTAGAAATATTCTGGGGAGGACCCGGATTCATGGCTACACCTTC.

This clonotype was observed a handful of times. V is TRBV5-1 and J is TRBJ1-2; a possible D gene is TRBD1 (6 bases). CDR3 length: 14 amino acids. The ends were cut back, 0 bases at V and 5 bases at J, with 11 bases in the middle. The germline V gene encodes CDR1 SGHRS and CDR2 YFSETQ. CDR3 sequence: CASSLGQARYGYTF. The CDR3 DNA reads as TGCGCCAGCAGCTTGGGACAGGCAAGATATGGCTACACCTTC.

The chain has TRBV5-1 and TRBJ2-5; D tentatively reads TRBD1 or TRBD2 (5 bases each). Germline CDR1 and CDR2: SGHRS and YFSETQ. V lost 4 bases to trimming and J lost 2 bases, with 12 bases between them. The CDR3 has 14 amino acids. For the CDR3, the DNA is TGCGCCAGCAGCCGATACGGGACGCAAGAGACCCAGTACTTC. This gives the protein CASSRYGTQETQYF.